Shown below are 6 T cell receptor beta chains from a single sample sequenced in a study of identical twins (dated by TCRdb to the mid-2010s). The library was generated by 5' RACE. Reads for this sample came from an Illumina HiSeq 2000. TCRdb's own reprocessing of the public reads used fastp at Q25 and MiXCR and kept productive beta chains. Each CDR3 protein gets just one entry, which takes the most common genes and DNA from the rows behind it. The sample has 400,000 to 500,000 distinct CDR3 sequences on record, around 20% of them singletons. The ten largest clonotypes hold less than 15% of the sample. Sequencing used naive T cells sorted from blood. The meaning of the sample's cell subset or site label: cells isolated with a human naive T-cell isolation kit. Receptors were obtained from a man aged 50 to 60 in good health.

The rearrangement links TRBV6-5 to TRBJ2-5, with a tentative D call TRBD1 (6 bases). The CDR3 is 14 residues long. V shed 4 bases and J shed 5 bases, with 14 bases lying between them. Per germline, CDR1 MNHEY and CDR2 SVGAGI. CDR3 sequence reads: CASSSPYREETQYF. CDR3 nucleotide sequence: TGTGCCAGCAGTTCCCCCTACAGGGAGGAGACCCAGTACTTC.

This clonotype showed up many times. The rearrangement uses TRBV5-1 and TRBJ2-5; D perhaps matches TRBD2 (5 bases). This CDR3 spans 15 amino acids. Germline-derived CDR1 and CDR2 are SGHRS and YFSETQ. With 4 bases removed from V and 1 base from J, the gap between germline ends came to 14 bases. CDR3 DNA: TGCGCCAGCAGCACCGTCCCGGGGATCCAAGAGACCCAGTACTTC. As protein: CASSTVPGIQETQYF.

This clonotype showed up just once. The chain recombines TRBV7-6 with TRBJ2-5; D is tentatively TRBD1 or TRBD2 (6 bases each). V lost 1 base to trimming and J lost 2 bases, with 11 bases between them. Germline-derived CDR1 and CDR2 are SGHVS and FNYEAQ. The CDR3 has 15 residues. CDR3 region: CASSLEGGRQETQYF. CDR3 DNA: TGTGCCAGCAGCTTAGAGGGGGGCAGACAAGAGACCCAGTACTTC.

This clonotype has just a few counts. This chain uses TRBV4-3 with TRBJ2-7, with 10 bases aligning to TRBD2. In germline, CDR1 is LGHNA, CDR2 YSLEER. Germline trimming cut 1 base from V and 4 bases from J; bases unmatched to any gene: 7. This CDR3 is 16 amino acids long. This CDR3 reads CASSQGTSGTPYEQYF. The CDR3 DNA sequence: TGCGCCAGCAGCCAAGGAACTAGCGGGACCCCTTACGAGCAGTACTTC.

The gene calls are TRBV4-3 and TRBJ2-1, with TRBD2 matching over 7 bases. The germline gives CDR1 LGHNA, CDR2 YSLEER. The CDR3 has 17 amino acids. J lost 4 bases, V lost 3 bases, and 12 bases had no gene match. The CDR3 spells CASSQGTMGGGYNEQFF. In nucleotides, the CDR3 is TGCGCCAGCAGCCAGGGCACAATGGGGGGGGGATACAATGAGCAGTTCTTC.

In its sample, this clonotype was seen many times. The V call is TRBV6-5, the J call TRBJ1-5; D is perhaps TRBD1 (5 bases). Germline V gene sequence: CDR1 MNHEY, CDR2 SVGAGI. V lost 0 bases and J 6 bases, leaving 15 bases between the germline ends. CDR3 length: 16 residues. Here the CDR3 DNA reads TGTGCCAGCAGTTACTCGAGGGGCGAGTGGGGTCAGCCCCAGCATTTT. Translated: CASSYSRGEWGQPQHF.